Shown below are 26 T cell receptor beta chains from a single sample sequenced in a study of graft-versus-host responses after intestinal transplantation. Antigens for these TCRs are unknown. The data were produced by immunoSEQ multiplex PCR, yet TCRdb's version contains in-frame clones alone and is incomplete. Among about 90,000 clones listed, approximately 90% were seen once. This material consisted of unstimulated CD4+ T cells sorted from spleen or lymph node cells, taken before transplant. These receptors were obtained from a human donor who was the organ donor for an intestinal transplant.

Here the CDR3 reads CAWSVRRSSGNTIYF. The CDR3 DNA is TGTGCCTGGAGTGTACGTCGTAGCTCTGGAAACACCATATATTTT. The genes are TRBV30 and TRBJ1-3; D gene uncertain. The CDR3 length is 15 residues. Germline loops: CDR1 GTSNPN, CDR2 SVGIG (reference sequence). Trimming cost V 0 bases and J 0 bases, with 9 bases left between them. Full variable domain (rest looked up from reference TRBV30 and TRBJ1-3): SQTIHQWPATLVQPVGSPLSLECTVEGTSNPNLYWYRQAAGRGLQLLFYSVGIGQISSEVPQNLSASRPQDRQFILSSKKLLLSDSGFYLCAWSVRRSSGNTIYFGEGSWLTVV.

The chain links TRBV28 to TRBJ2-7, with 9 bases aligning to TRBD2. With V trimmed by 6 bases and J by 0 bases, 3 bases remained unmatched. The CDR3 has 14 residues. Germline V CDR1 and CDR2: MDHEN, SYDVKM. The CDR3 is CASRLAGSSYEQYF. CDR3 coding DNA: TGTGCCAGCAGGCTAGCGGGGTCCTCCTACGAGCAGTACTTC.

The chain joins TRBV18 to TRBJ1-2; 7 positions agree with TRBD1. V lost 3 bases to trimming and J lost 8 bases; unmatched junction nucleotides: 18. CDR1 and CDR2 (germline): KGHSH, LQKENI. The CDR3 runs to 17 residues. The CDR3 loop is CASSPRVNTGEARGYTF. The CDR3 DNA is TGTGCCAGCTCACCTCGGGTTAACACAGGGGAGGCGAGAGGCTACACCTTC.

CDR3 in DNA: TGCAGCGCTAAGGGGGTGGGGGGGATCATAGCCAAAAACATTCAGTACTTC. Its translation is CSAKGVGGIIAKNIQYF. The rearrangement links TRBV29-1 to TRBJ2-4; TRBD2 is a possible D gene (7 bases). CDR1 and CDR2 (germline): SQVTM, ANQGSEA. The CDR3 spans 17 residues. V was shortened by 7 bases and J by 0 bases, with 22 bases between the two germline ends. Based on the CDR3 plus reference TRBV29-1 and TRBJ2-4, the full variable domain is SAVISQKPSRDICQRGTSLTIQCQVDSQVTMMFWYRQQPGQSLTLIATANQGSEATYESGFVIDKFPISRPNLTFSTLTVSNMSPEDSSIYLCSAKGVGGIIAKNIQYFGAGTRLSVL.

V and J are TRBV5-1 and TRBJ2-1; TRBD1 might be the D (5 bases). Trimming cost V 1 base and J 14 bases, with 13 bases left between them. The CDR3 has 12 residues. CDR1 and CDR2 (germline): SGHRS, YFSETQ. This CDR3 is CASSLTDRDKFF. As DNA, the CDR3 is TGCGCCAGCAGCTTGACAGACAGAGATAAGTTCTTC.

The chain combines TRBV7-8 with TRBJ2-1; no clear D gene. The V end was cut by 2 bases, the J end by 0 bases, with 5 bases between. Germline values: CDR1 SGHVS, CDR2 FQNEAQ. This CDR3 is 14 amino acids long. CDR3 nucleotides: TGTGCCAGCAGCTTATTTCTCTCCTACAATGAGCAGTTCTTC. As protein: CASSLFLSYNEQFF.

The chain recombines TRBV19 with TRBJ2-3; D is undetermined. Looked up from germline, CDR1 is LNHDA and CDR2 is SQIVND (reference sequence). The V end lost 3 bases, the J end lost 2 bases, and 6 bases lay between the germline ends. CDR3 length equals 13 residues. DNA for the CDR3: TGTGCCAGTAGTATGGCCCTCACAGATACGCAGTATTTT. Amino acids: CASSMALTDTQYF.

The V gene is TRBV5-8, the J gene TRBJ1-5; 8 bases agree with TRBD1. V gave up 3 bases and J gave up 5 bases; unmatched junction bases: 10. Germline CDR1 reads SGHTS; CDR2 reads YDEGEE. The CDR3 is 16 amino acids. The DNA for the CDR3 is TGTGCCAGCAGCTACAAACCCGGACAGGGCGATCAGCCCCAGCATTTT. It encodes CASSYKPGQGDQPQHF.

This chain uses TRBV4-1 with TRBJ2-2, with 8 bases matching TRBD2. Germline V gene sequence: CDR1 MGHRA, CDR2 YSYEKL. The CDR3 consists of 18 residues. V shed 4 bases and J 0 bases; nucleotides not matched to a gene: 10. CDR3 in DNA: TGCGCCAGCAGCCCTACGCCCACACTAGCGGCGAACACCGGGGAGCTGTTTTTT. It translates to CASSPTPTLAANTGELFF.

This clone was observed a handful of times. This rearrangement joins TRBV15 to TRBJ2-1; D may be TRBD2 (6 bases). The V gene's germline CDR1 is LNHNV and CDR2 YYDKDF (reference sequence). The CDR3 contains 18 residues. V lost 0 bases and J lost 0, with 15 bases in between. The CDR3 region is CATSRDLMGRTSYNEQFF. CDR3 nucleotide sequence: TGTGCCACCAGCAGAGACCTTATGGGGAGGACCTCCTACAATGAGCAGTTCTTC.

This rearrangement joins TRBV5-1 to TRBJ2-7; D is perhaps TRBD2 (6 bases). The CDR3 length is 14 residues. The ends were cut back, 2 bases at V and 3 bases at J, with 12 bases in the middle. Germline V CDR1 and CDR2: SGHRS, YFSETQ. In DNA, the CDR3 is TGCGCCAGCAGCTTCGGCGGGGTTGGCTACGAGCAGTACTTC. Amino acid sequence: CASSFGGVGYEQYF.

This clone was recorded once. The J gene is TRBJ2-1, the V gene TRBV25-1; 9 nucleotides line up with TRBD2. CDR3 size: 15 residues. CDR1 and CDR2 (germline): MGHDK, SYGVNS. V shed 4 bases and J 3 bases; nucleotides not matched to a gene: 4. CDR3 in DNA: TGTGCCAGCAGTGCGTCTAGCGGGATCTACAATGAGCAGTTCTTC. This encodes CASSASSGIYNEQFF.

DNA for the CDR3: TGTGCCAGCAGCTCCCCAGCCCGGGGGAAGAACACTGAAGCTTTCTTT. This translates into CASSSPARGKNTEAFF. The chain has TRBV7-8 and TRBJ1-1; possible D gene TRBD1, 5 bases. The V and J ends lost 4 bases and 1 base respectively, with 16 bases between them. CDR3 length: 16 amino acids. Germline assignment: CDR1 SGHVS and CDR2 FQNEAQ.

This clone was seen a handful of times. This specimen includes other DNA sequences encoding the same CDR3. CDR3 in DNA: TGTGCCAGCTCACCACCTAGCCAAGAGACCCAGTACTTC. This encodes CASSPPSQETQYF. The rearrangement joins TRBV18 to TRBJ2-5; D is uncertain. The CDR3 length is 13 residues. Deletions cut 0 bases from V and 1 base from J, with 3 bases between. Germline-derived CDR1 and CDR2 are KGHSH and LQKENI.

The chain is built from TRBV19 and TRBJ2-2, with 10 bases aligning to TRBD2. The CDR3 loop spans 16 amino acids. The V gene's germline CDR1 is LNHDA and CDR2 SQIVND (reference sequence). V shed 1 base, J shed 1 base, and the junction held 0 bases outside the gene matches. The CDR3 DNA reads TGTGCCAGTAGTATAGGGACTAGCGGGAACACCGGGGAGCTGTTTTTT. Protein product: CASSIGTSGNTGELFF. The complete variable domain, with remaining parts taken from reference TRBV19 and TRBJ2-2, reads DGGITQSPKYLFRKEGQNVTLSCEQNLNHDAMYWYRQDPGQGLRLIYYSQIVNDFQKGDIAEGYSVSREKKESFPLTVTSAQKNPTAFYLCASSIGTSGNTGELFFGEGSRLTVL.

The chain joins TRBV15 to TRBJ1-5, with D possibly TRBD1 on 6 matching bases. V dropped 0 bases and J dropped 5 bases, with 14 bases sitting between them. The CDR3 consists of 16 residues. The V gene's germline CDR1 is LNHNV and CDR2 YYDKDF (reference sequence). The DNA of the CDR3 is TGTGCCACCAGCAGAGACGGCAGGGGATTATATCAGCCCCAGCATTTT. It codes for CATSRDGRGLYQPQHF.

CDR3 residues: CASRGGSPYEQYF. The CDR3 nucleotides read TGTGCCAGCAGGGGGGGGTCTCCCTACGAGCAGTACTTC. The chain has TRBV28 and TRBJ2-7; 7 bases are shared with TRBD2. The CDR3 runs to 13 residues. Per the germline V gene, CDR1 is MDHEN and CDR2 is SYDVKM. Losses at the gene ends were 6 bases for V and 2 bases for J; bases not matched to a gene: 4.

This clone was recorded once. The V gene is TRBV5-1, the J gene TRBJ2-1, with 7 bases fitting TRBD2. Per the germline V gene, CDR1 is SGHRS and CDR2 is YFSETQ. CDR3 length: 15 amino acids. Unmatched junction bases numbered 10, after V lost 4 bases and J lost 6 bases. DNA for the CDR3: TGCGCCAGCAGCGGCGGTGGGAGGGCCTTCAATGAGCAGTTCTTC. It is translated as CASSGGGRAFNEQFF.

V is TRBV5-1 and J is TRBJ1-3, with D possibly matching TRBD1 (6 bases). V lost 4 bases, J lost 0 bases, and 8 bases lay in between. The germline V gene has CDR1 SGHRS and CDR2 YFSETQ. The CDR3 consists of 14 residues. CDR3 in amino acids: CASSPGHSGNTIYF. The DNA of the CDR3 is TGCGCCAGCAGCCCGGGACACTCTGGAAACACCATATATTTT.

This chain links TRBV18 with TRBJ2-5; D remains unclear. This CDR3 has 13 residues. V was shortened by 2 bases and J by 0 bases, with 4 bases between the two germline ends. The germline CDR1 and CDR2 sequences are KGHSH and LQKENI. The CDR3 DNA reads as TGTGCCAGCTCACCAGTCAACCAAGAGACCCAGTACTTC. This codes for CASSPVNQETQYF.

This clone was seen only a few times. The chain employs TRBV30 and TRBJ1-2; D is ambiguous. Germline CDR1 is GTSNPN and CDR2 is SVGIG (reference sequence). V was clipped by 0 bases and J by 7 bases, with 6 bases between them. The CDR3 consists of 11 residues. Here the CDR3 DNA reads TGTGCCTGGAGTGTACTTTCTGGCTACACCTTC. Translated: CAWSVLSGYTF.

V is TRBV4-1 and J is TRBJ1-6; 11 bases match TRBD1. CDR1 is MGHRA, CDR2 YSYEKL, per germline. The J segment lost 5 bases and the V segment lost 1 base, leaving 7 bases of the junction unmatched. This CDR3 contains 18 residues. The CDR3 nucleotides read TGCGCCAGCAGCCAAGCCGGGACAGGGGGTTTCAATAATTCACCCCTCCACTTT. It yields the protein CASSQAGTGGFNNSPLHF.

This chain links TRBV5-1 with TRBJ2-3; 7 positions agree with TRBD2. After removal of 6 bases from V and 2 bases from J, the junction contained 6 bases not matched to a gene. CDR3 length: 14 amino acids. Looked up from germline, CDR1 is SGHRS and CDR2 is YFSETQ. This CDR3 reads CASTSGLLTDTQYF. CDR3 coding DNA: TGCGCCAGCACTTCGGGACTACTCACAGATACGCAGTATTTT.

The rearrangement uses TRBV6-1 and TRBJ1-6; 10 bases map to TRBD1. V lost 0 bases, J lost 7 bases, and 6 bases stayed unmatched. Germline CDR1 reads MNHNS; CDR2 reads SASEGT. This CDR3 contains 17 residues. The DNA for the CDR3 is TGTGCCAGCAGTGAAGCTGGGACAGGGGTATGGAATTCACCCCTCCACTTT. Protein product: CASSEAGTGVWNSPLHF.

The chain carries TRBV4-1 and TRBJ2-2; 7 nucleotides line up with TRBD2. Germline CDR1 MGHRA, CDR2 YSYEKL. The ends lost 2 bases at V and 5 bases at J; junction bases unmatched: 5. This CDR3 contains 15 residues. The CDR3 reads CASSQPTSRTGELFF. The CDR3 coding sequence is TGCGCCAGCAGCCAACCGACTAGCCGAACCGGGGAGCTGTTTTTT.

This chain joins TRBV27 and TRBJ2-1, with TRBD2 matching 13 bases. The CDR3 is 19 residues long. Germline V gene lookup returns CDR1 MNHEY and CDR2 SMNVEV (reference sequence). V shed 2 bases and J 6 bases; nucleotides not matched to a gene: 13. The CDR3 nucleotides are TGTGCCAGCAGTTTACCGGGACTAGCGGGATTCCCAGGTGGCAATGAGCAGTTCTTC. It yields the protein CASSLPGLAGFPGGNEQFF.